This T cell receptor (beta chain) was obtained from a study of control samples from healthy donors and cancer patients. Germline lookup yields CDR1 LNHDA and CDR2 SQIVND (reference sequence). The CDR3 contains 18 residues. The V gene lost 4 bases and the J gene lost 0 bases, with 18 bases spanning the gap. Profiled with immunoSEQ multiplex PCR; TCRdb holds only in-frame clones, not every one. The table includes fewer than 200,000 clones, around 90% detected once. Sequenced input: blood. The chain uses TRBV19 and TRBJ2-2; D is unclear. The sequence derives from a woman in her forties or fifties in good health. The CDR3 loop is CASSNTVAGLANTGELFF. DNA of the CDR3: TGTGCCAGTAGTAATACAGTGGCTGGTTTAGCGAACACCGGGGAGCTGTTTTTT.